This TCR beta chain came from a study of response to subunit inactivated influenza vaccine. TCRdb fed the RT-PCR reads into MiXCR, producing one record per CDR3 protein. The table has some 600,000 distinct CDR3 sequences, 14% seen once. Germline-derived CDR1 and CDR2 are LGHNA and YSLEER. V lost 0 bases and J 7 bases, leaving 13 bases between the germline ends. This CDR3 is 15 amino acids long. General observations from the study: A suggestion made by the authors is that each seasonal influenza vaccination recruits few new T cells.

As regards this clonotype: The target antigen is unknown.

This receptor was taken from a man over 45 who received an inactivated influenza vaccine. This specimen consisted of PBMCs from blood, obtained roughly 15 days before vaccination. V usage is TRBV4-3 and J usage is TRBJ2-1, with D perhaps TRBD1 (5 bases). In nucleotides, the CDR3 is TGCGCCAGCAGCCAAGAGCGCAGGGTCCGGAATGAGCAGTTCTTC. This encodes CASSQERRVRNEQFF.